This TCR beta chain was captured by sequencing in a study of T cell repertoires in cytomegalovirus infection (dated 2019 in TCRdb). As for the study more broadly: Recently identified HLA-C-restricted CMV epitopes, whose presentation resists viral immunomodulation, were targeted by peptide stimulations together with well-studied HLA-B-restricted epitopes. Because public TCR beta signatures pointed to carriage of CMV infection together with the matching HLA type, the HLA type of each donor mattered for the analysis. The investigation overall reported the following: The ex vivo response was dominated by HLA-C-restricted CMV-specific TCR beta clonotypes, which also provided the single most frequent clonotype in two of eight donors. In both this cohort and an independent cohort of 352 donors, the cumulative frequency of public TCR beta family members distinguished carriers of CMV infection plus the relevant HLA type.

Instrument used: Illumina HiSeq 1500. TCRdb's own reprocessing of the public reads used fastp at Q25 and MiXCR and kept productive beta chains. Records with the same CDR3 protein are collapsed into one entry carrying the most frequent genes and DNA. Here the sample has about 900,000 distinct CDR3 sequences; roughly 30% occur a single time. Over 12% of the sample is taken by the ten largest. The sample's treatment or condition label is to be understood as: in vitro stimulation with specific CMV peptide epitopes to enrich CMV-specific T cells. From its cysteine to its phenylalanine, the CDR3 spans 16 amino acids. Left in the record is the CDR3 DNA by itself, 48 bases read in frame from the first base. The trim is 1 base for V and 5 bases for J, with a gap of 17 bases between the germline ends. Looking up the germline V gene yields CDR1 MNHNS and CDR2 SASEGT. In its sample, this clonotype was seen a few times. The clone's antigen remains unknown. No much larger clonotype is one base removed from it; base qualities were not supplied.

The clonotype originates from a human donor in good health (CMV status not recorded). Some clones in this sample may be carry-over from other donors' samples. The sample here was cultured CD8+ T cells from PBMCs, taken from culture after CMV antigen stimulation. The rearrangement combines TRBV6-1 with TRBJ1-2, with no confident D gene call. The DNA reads TGTGCCAGCAGTGAAGGACCCGCGAGGGCGCGGTATGGCTACACCTTC. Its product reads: CASSEGPARARYGYTF.